This T cell receptor (beta chain) was recorded in a study of T cells after posttransplantation cyclophosphamide. This CDR3 has 18 residues. V was clipped by 3 bases and J by 0 bases; unmatched bases: 9. From germline, CDR1 is LGHNA and CDR2 YNFKEQ. A marrow graft followed busulfan-fludarabine conditioning, with cyclophosphamide on days +3 and +4. The table came from immunoSEQ multiplex PCR; TCRdb's copy has only in-frame clones and leaves some out. The table lists fewer than 7,000 clones, 85% to 95% of them singletons. The receptor was isolated from a male patient over 55 who received an allogeneic stem cell transplant from a related donor and was CMV-positive. Some T cells may be graft donor cells. The sample was CD8+ T cells sorted from blood, taken after allogeneic stem cell transplant with posttransplant cyclophosphamide. The rearrangement joins TRBV4-2 to TRBJ2-7; TRBD2 matches 12 bases. The CDR3 nucleotides are TGTGCCAGCAGCCAGCTCCTAGCGGGGGGGCCGAGCTCCTACGAGCAGTACTTC. It yields the protein CASSQLLAGGPSSYEQYF.